Listed here is a single T cell receptor (beta chain). No antigen is known for it. One end of the junction does not line up with germline, which may come from a read error. CDR3 length equals 15 residues. The germline CDR1 and CDR2 sequences are MGHDK and SYGVNS. The hyperthyroidism patients had all been newly diagnosed, and their disease duration was under 2 months. Their ages ranged from 18 to 65 years. From approximately 9.1 ml of fresh peripheral blood, PBMCs were isolated. The entry originates in a study of T cells in Graves' hyperthyroidism and ophthalmopathy. Study-level points and caveats: Most thyroid-expanded clonotypes above 0.001 were also found in blood.

RNA transcripts yielded amplified TCR beta CDR3 regions. RT-PCR in the first round (using the HTBI primer set) targeted the TCR CDR3. MiXCR, run by TCRdb on the multiplex PCR reads, gives a single entry per CDR3 protein. The sample carries approximately 870,000 distinct CDR3 sequences, about two fifths recorded once. The specimen was blood. The V gene is TRBV25-1, the J gene TRBJ2-1; TRBD2 aligns across 15 bases. The clonotype was recovered from a man younger than 30 with Graves' hyperthyroidism. CDR3 protein: CASSPGLAGGGEQFF. CDR3 nucleotides: TGCGCCAGCAGTCCGGGACTAGCGGGAGGCGGTGAGCAGTTCTTC.